The rows below give T cell receptor beta chains drawn from one sample of a study of vaccination and CD4 T cells after COVID-19. These receptors' antigens are unknown. TCRdb fed the PCR reads into MiXCR, producing one record per CDR3 protein. The sample has under 30,000 distinct CDR3 sequences; around 69% are singletons. The source was CD4+ T cells from blood, cultured in vitro, collected after SARS-CoV-2 vaccination. These receptors all stem from a human donor who received a COVID-19 vaccine. CDR3s include the opening cysteine and the closing phenylalanine or tryptophan. Each record gives: CDR3 protein, CDR3 DNA, J gene, D gene, V gene, clone size. A D gene is named only where the DNA matches it firmly. Size tells how often a clone was seen (once, few, many) or the class of an expanded clone, and some rows leave it out.

CDR3 protein: CATSDPTTYGYTF
CDR3 DNA: TGTGCCACCAGTGATCCGACAACCTATGGCTACACCTTC
J gene: TRBJ1-2
D gene: NA
V gene: TRBV24-1
clone size: few

CDR3 protein: CASTGIAGGPQETQYF
CDR3 DNA: TGTGCCAGCACTGGGATAGCGGGGGGCCCACAAGAGACCCAGTACTTC
J gene: TRBJ2-5
D gene: TRBD2
V gene: TRBV11-3
clone size: NA

CDR3 protein: CASSLGGARAKNIQYF
CDR3 DNA: TGTGCCAGCAGCTTAGGGGGGGCGCGAGCCAAAAACATTCAGTACTTC
J gene: TRBJ2-4
D gene: NA
V gene: TRBV7-9
clone size: NA

CDR3 protein: CSVRAMDGYTF
CDR3 DNA: TGCAGCGTTCGGGCAATGGATGGCTACACCTTC
J gene: TRBJ1-2
D gene: NA
V gene: TRBV29-1
clone size: NA

CDR3 protein: CASSIEGRANPGEAFF
CDR3 DNA: TGTGCCAGTAGTATAGAGGGCAGGGCCAACCCGGGAGAAGCTTTCTTT
J gene: TRBJ1-1
D gene: NA
V gene: TRBV19
clone size: few

CDR3 protein: CASRRLGPGMAGELFF
CDR3 DNA: TGTGCCAGCAGGCGGTTGGGGCCGGGTATGGCCGGGGAGCTGTTTTTT
J gene: TRBJ2-2
D gene: NA
V gene: TRBV6-1
clone size: NA

CDR3 protein: CASSRRASNTGELFF
CDR3 DNA: TGTGCCAGCAGTCGCCGAGCTAGCAACACCGGGGAGCTGTTTTTT
J gene: TRBJ2-2
D gene: NA
V gene: TRBV12-3/TRBV12-4
clone size: NA

CDR3 protein: CSARAPGQGASYEQYF
CDR3 DNA: TGCAGTGCTAGAGCACCGGGACAGGGGGCTAGCTACGAGCAGTACTTC
J gene: TRBJ2-7
D gene: TRBD1
V gene: TRBV20-1
clone size: once

CDR3 protein: CATSAPLGTEAFF
CDR3 DNA: TGTGCCACCAGTGCCCCACTGGGGACTGAAGCTTTCTTT
J gene: TRBJ1-1
D gene: NA
V gene: TRBV24-1
clone size: few

CDR3 protein: CASSFIRAGRRGEQFF
CDR3 DNA: TGTGCCAGCAGTTTCATTAGAGCGGGGCGCAGGGGGGAGCAGTTCTTC
J gene: TRBJ2-1
D gene: NA
V gene: TRBV6-5
clone size: NA

CDR3 protein: CASRTDRGSNQPQHF
CDR3 DNA: TGTGCCAGCAGAACGGACAGGGGAAGCAATCAGCCCCAGCATTTT
J gene: TRBJ1-5
D gene: TRBD1
V gene: TRBV2
clone size: NA

CDR3 protein: CAWSPADRGHVYGYTF
CDR3 DNA: TGTGCCTGGAGTCCGGCAGACAGGGGGCACGTCTATGGCTACACCTTC
J gene: TRBJ1-2
D gene: TRBD1
V gene: TRBV30
clone size: few

CDR3 protein: CASRGGGTFGELFF
CDR3 DNA: TGTGCCAGCCGGGGGGGGGGCACCTTTGGGGAGCTGTTTTTT
J gene: TRBJ2-2
D gene: TRBD2
V gene: TRBV12-3/TRBV12-4
clone size: few

CDR3 protein: CSAPPPTGRSNEKLFF
CDR3 DNA: TGCAGTGCTCCCCCCCCCACGGGACGGAGTAATGAAAAACTGTTTTTT
J gene: TRBJ1-4
D gene: NA
V gene: TRBV20-1
clone size: NA

CDR3 protein: CASRGRSGGYNEQFF
CDR3 DNA: TGTGCCAGCAGGGGCCGGAGCGGGGGATACAATGAGCAGTTCTTC
J gene: TRBJ2-1
D gene: TRBD2
V gene: TRBV6-1
clone size: few

CDR3 protein: CASSYSGTGSLEQFF
CDR3 DNA: TGTGCCAGCAGTTACTCGGGGACAGGGTCCCTCGAGCAGTTCTTC
J gene: TRBJ2-1
D gene: TRBD1
V gene: TRBV6-5
clone size: NA

CDR3 protein: CASSMYLQGTSGNTIYF
CDR3 DNA: TGTGCCAGTAGTATGTATCTACAGGGTACCTCTGGAAACACCATATATTTT
J gene: TRBJ1-3
D gene: NA
V gene: TRBV19
clone size: NA

CDR3 protein: CASSPRGTSAVREQFF
CDR3 DNA: TGTGCCAGCAGCCCTCGGGGGACTAGCGCCGTTCGGGAGCAGTTCTTC
J gene: TRBJ2-1
D gene: TRBD2
V gene: TRBV11-3
clone size: NA

CDR3 protein: CATRYGNSPLHF
CDR3 DNA: TGTGCCACCCGCTACGGGAATTCACCCCTCCACTTT
J gene: TRBJ1-6
D gene: NA
V gene: TRBV12-3/TRBV12-4
clone size: NA

CDR3 protein: CASSYQRRTENYGYTF
CDR3 DNA: TGTGCCAGCAGTTACCAACGCCGGACCGAGAACTATGGCTACACCTTC
J gene: TRBJ1-2
D gene: NA
V gene: TRBV6-2/TRBV6-3
clone size: NA

CDR3 protein: CASSIQDRGGYTF
CDR3 DNA: TGTGCCAGTAGTATCCAGGACCGAGGGGGCTACACCTTC
J gene: TRBJ1-2
D gene: NA
V gene: TRBV19
clone size: NA

CDR3 protein: CASSQSRRVDSGYGYTF
CDR3 DNA: TGCGCCAGCAGTCAATCAAGACGTGTAGACAGTGGCTATGGCTACACCTTC
J gene: TRBJ1-2
D gene: NA
V gene: TRBV23-1
clone size: NA

CDR3 protein: CASSESGRGLYGYTF
CDR3 DNA: TGTGCCAGCAGTGAGTCCGGCAGGGGACTCTATGGCTACACCTTC
J gene: TRBJ1-2
D gene: NA
V gene: TRBV6-1
clone size: few

CDR3 protein: CASSPGGGYTF
CDR3 DNA: TGTGCCAGCAGTCCCGGGGGCGGCTACACCTTC
J gene: TRBJ1-2
D gene: NA
V gene: TRBV12-3/TRBV12-4
clone size: NA

CDR3 protein: CSATGQGAKGYTF
CDR3 DNA: TGCAGTGCTACGGGACAGGGGGCTAAAGGCTACACCTTC
J gene: TRBJ1-2
D gene: TRBD1
V gene: TRBV20-1
clone size: few

CDR3 protein: CASSPRDFNLGTQYF
CDR3 DNA: TGTGCCAGCAGCCCCCGGGACTTCAACCTAGGGACCCAGTACTTC
J gene: TRBJ2-5
D gene: NA
V gene: TRBV7-9
clone size: once

CDR3 protein: CASSEAPGAGELFF
CDR3 DNA: TGTGCCAGCAGTGAAGCACCGGGAGCCGGGGAGCTGTTTTTT
J gene: TRBJ2-2
D gene: NA
V gene: TRBV6-1
clone size: NA

CDR3 protein: CASTLGQGVYGYTF
CDR3 DNA: TGTGCCAGCACCCTCGGACAGGGGGTCTATGGCTACACCTTC
J gene: TRBJ1-2
D gene: TRBD1
V gene: TRBV6-1
clone size: NA

CDR3 protein: CSARVVGGFSTEAFF
CDR3 DNA: TGCAGTGCTAGAGTGGTAGGGGGCTTTAGCACTGAAGCTTTCTTT
J gene: TRBJ1-1
D gene: TRBD1
V gene: TRBV20-1
clone size: NA

CDR3 protein: CASGRLAGVDTQYF
CDR3 DNA: TGTGCCAGCGGACGACTAGCGGGTGTAGATACGCAGTATTTT
J gene: TRBJ2-3
D gene: TRBD2
V gene: TRBV7-2
clone size: NA

CDR3 protein: CASSLTGDTGYTF
CDR3 DNA: TGTGCCAGCAGTTTGACAGGGGATACGGGCTACACCTTC
J gene: TRBJ1-2
D gene: TRBD1
V gene: TRBV12-3/TRBV12-4
clone size: NA

CDR3 protein: CDSSLDPTAGGYTF
CDR3 DNA: TGTGACAGCAGCTTAGATCCCACAGCGGGTGGCTACACCTTC
J gene: TRBJ1-2
D gene: NA
V gene: TRBV7-9
clone size: NA

CDR3 protein: CASSRGTGKAGSPLHF
CDR3 DNA: TGTGCCAGCAGCCGCGGGACAGGGAAGGCGGGATCACCCCTCCACTTT
J gene: TRBJ1-6
D gene: TRBD1
V gene: TRBV6-1
clone size: NA

CDR3 protein: CASSPQLTGEAFF
CDR3 DNA: TGTGCCAGCAGCCCCCAATTGACAGGGGAAGCTTTCTTT
J gene: TRBJ1-1
D gene: TRBD1
V gene: TRBV7-6
clone size: few

CDR3 protein: CASSLSQGTYEQYF
CDR3 DNA: TGTGCCAGCAGCCTCTCACAGGGGACCTACGAGCAGTACTTC
J gene: TRBJ2-7
D gene: TRBD1
V gene: TRBV6-2/TRBV6-3
clone size: NA

CDR3 protein: CASRRSDSLYGYTF
CDR3 DNA: TGTGCCAGCAGGCGGAGCGACAGCCTCTATGGCTACACCTTC
J gene: TRBJ1-2
D gene: NA
V gene: TRBV12-3/TRBV12-4
clone size: NA

CDR3 protein: CASSKKPETAYGYTF
CDR3 DNA: TGTGCCAGCAGTAAAAAACCCGAGACGGCCTATGGCTACACCTTC
J gene: TRBJ1-2
D gene: NA
V gene: TRBV6-1
clone size: NA

CDR3 protein: CASSLGTPNSPLHF
CDR3 DNA: TGTGCCAGCAGTTTGGGGACCCCAAATTCACCCCTCCACTTT
J gene: TRBJ1-6
D gene: NA
V gene: TRBV27
clone size: once

CDR3 protein: CASSESGDFNEQFF
CDR3 DNA: TGCGCCAGCAGTGAGTCCGGGGACTTCAATGAGCAGTTCTTC
J gene: TRBJ2-1
D gene: NA
V gene: TRBV10-1
clone size: NA

CDR3 protein: CASSTGLGNTIYF
CDR3 DNA: TGTGCCAGCAGTACGGGTCTGGGAAACACCATATATTTT
J gene: TRBJ1-3
D gene: NA
V gene: TRBV2
clone size: NA

CDR3 protein: CSASGRGTYYNEQFF
CDR3 DNA: TGCAGTGCTAGCGGTCGGGGAACTTACTACAATGAGCAGTTCTTC
J gene: TRBJ2-1
D gene: NA
V gene: TRBV20-1
clone size: NA

CDR3 protein: CASSFEWETQYF
CDR3 DNA: TGTGCCAGCAGTTTTGAATGGGAGACCCAGTACTTC
J gene: TRBJ2-5
D gene: NA
V gene: TRBV12-3/TRBV12-4
clone size: NA

CDR3 protein: CASSGRGLTYEQYF
CDR3 DNA: TGCGCCAGCAGCGGCCGGGGGCTTACCTACGAGCAGTACTTC
J gene: TRBJ2-7
D gene: NA
V gene: TRBV5-1
clone size: NA

CDR3 protein: CASSLAVDQPQHF
CDR3 DNA: TGCGCCAGCAGCTTGGCCGTTGATCAGCCCCAGCATTTT
J gene: TRBJ1-5
D gene: NA
V gene: TRBV5-1
clone size: NA

CDR3 protein: CAWSEDLSYEQYF
CDR3 DNA: TGTGCCTGGAGTGAGGACTTGTCCTACGAGCAGTACTTC
J gene: TRBJ2-7
D gene: NA
V gene: TRBV30
clone size: NA

CDR3 protein: CASRRRLAEGVTDTQYF
CDR3 DNA: TGTGCCAGCAGGCGGCGACTAGCGGAAGGAGTCACAGATACGCAGTATTTT
J gene: TRBJ2-3
D gene: TRBD2
V gene: TRBV7-9
clone size: NA

CDR3 protein: CASSSSAGTGGREYF
CDR3 DNA: TGTGCCAGCAGCTCGAGCGCCGGGACAGGGGGCAGGGAGTACTTC
J gene: TRBJ2-7
D gene: TRBD1
V gene: TRBV7-9
clone size: once

CDR3 protein: CASSAAYSNQPQHF
CDR3 DNA: TGTGCCAGCAGCGCGGCCTATAGCAATCAGCCCCAGCATTTT
J gene: TRBJ1-5
D gene: NA
V gene: TRBV2
clone size: few

CDR3 protein: CASSSGRPVTEAFF
CDR3 DNA: TGTGCCAGTAGTTCCGGGAGACCGGTTACTGAAGCTTTCTTT
J gene: TRBJ1-1
D gene: NA
V gene: TRBV19
clone size: NA

CDR3 protein: CASSSGLAGGRTGELFF
CDR3 DNA: TGTGCCAGTAGTTCAGGACTAGCGGGGGGGAGGACCGGGGAGCTGTTTTTT
J gene: TRBJ2-2
D gene: TRBD2
V gene: TRBV19
clone size: NA

CDR3 protein: CATSDSGREAFF
CDR3 DNA: TGTGCCACCAGTGATTCCGGGAGAGAAGCTTTCTTT
J gene: TRBJ1-1
D gene: NA
V gene: TRBV24-1
clone size: NA